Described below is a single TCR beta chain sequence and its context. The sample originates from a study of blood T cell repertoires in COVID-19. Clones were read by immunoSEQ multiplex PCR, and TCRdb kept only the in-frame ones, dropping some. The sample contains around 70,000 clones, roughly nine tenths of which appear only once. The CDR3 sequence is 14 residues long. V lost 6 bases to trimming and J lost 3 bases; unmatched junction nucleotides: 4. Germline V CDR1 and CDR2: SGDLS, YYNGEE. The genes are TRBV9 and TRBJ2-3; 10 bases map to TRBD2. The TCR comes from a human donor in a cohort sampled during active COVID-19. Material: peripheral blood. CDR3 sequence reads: CASNIAGGTDTQYF. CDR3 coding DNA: TGTGCCAGCAACATAGCGGGAGGTACAGATACGCAGTATTTT.